A selection of T cell receptor beta chains follows, all from one sample in a study of T cell clones after liver transplantation. This table comes from immunoSEQ multiplex PCR, and its TCRdb copy is limited to in-frame clones, with some not included. Among roughly 80,000 clones listed, over 80% were seen once. The source was CD4+ T cells from blood, collected approximately 45 months after liver transplant. The receptors stem from a human patient who received a liver transplant. Some of the T cells may derive from the graft donor. CDR3s include the opening cysteine and the closing phenylalanine or tryptophan. A D gene is named only where the DNA matches it firmly.

DNA: TGTGCCAGCAGTGAGCGCGGGAGAGAAGAGACCCAGTACTTC
CDR3: CASSERGREETQYF
V: TRBV6-1
J: TRBJ2-5
D: TRBD2

DNA: TGTGCCAGCTCACCTTACAGGGATAGCAATCAGCCCCAGCATTTT
CDR3: CASSPYRDSNQPQHF
V: TRBV18
J: TRBJ1-5
D: NA

DNA: TGTGCCAGCTCACCACCGGGGACCCACAGCTATGGCTACACCTTC
CDR3: CASSPPGTHSYGYTF
V: TRBV18
J: TRBJ1-2
D: NA

DNA: TGTGCCAGCAGAAAATCCGGGCCCTCCTACGAGCAGTACTTC
CDR3: CASRKSGPSYEQYF
V: TRBV2
J: TRBJ2-7
D: NA

DNA: TGTGCCAGCAGCTTAGGACTAGCGGGAGGGAGAGAGACCCAGTACTTC
CDR3: CASSLGLAGGRETQYF
V: TRBV7-2
J: TRBJ2-5
D: TRBD2

DNA: TGTGCCAGTAGATGGCAGGGCAATCAGCCCCAGCATTTT
CDR3: CASRWQGNQPQHF
V: TRBV19
J: TRBJ1-5
D: NA

DNA: TGTGCCAGTAGTATAAATAGAGAAGAGACCCAGTACTTC
CDR3: CASSINREETQYF
V: TRBV19
J: TRBJ2-5
D: NA

DNA: TGTGCCAGCAGATCTAGAACCCCCGGGACAGGGACCTACGAGCAGTACTTC
CDR3: CASRSRTPGTGTYEQYF
V: TRBV28
J: TRBJ2-7
D: TRBD1

DNA: TGTGCCAGCAGCTTGGTATCCGACCGGCACACCGGGGAGCTGTTTTTT
CDR3: CASSLVSDRHTGELFF
V: TRBV5-4
J: TRBJ2-2
D: NA

DNA: TGCGCCAGCAGCCAAGATCGATCCCAATATAACACTGAAGCTTTCTTT
CDR3: CASSQDRSQYNTEAFF
V: TRBV4-1
J: TRBJ1-1
D: NA

DNA: TGTGCCAGCAGTGAGGCCGGAGGCTTCTATGGCTACACCTTC
CDR3: CASSEAGGFYGYTF
V: TRBV6-1
J: TRBJ1-2
D: NA